This T cell receptor beta chain came from a study of low-dose radiotherapy and immunotherapy resistance in tumors. Study as a whole: Patients took aspirin (300 mg orally, daily) for four cycles beginning at cycle 1 day 1.

This CDR3 contains 13 residues. Germline V CDR1 and CDR2: SGHDN, FVKESK. The V and J ends lost 5 bases and 12 bases, in that order; junction bases with no gene match: 4. Covering alpha and beta chains, TRAV- and TRBV-specific primers were used for the first-strand cDNA. Amplification of TCRs used a constant-region primer and V-primer adapter for around 19 PCR cycles. In TCRdb, the reads were re-called with MiXCR into one record per CDR3 protein. This table has around 11,000 distinct CDR3 sequences, about 62% appearing once. The V gene is TRBV14, the J gene TRBJ2-1; TRBD2 agrees at 13 bases. This receptor was obtained from a human donor with advanced metastatic prostate, ovarian, gallbladder or colorectal cancer (not recorded which). This table probably holds off-target reads from a library built for another chain. CDR3 amino acids: CASSSGLAGRQFF. DNA of the CDR3: TGTGCCAGCAGCTCGGGACTAGCGGGAAGGCAGTTCTTC. The whole variable domain, remainder taken from reference TRBV14 and TRBJ2-1, is EAGVTQFPSHSVIEKGQTVTLRCDPISGHDNLYWYRRVMGKEIKFLLHFVKESKQDESGMPNNRFLAERTGGTYSTLKVQPAELEDSGVYFCASSSGLAGRQFFGPGTRLTVL.